This T cell receptor beta chain was captured in a study of a mutant IDH1 vaccine in newly diagnosed glioma. Measured with immunoSEQ multiplex PCR; TCRdb has only the in-frame clones, and not every one. The repertoire holds about 51,000 clones, with about 74% as singletons. The V gene end was trimmed by 0 bases and the J gene end by 5 bases; junction bases not matched to a gene: 26. CDR3 length: 22 amino acids. Germline assignment: CDR1 KGHSH and CDR2 LQKENI. The time point denotes: baseline, week 1 (first vaccination visit). Described treatment: pre-vaccination baseline after standard-of-care therapy. Overall study findings and caveats: Pseudoprogression seemed unlinked to shifts in top peripheral T cell clonotypes.

This clone was found a few times. Its antigen is not known. The rearrangement joins TRBV18 to TRBJ1-1; 8 bases agree with TRBD1. The TCR originated in a woman in her thirties or forties with glioma. Material: PBMCs, obtained from a glioma patient treated with radiotherapy, temozolomide or both. CDR3 in DNA: TGTGCCAGCTCACCACCCAAAAGTCGGGACAGGTTCAGATCGGGTTCGGAGACTGAAGCTTTCTTT. As protein: CASSPPKSRDRFRSGSETEAFF.